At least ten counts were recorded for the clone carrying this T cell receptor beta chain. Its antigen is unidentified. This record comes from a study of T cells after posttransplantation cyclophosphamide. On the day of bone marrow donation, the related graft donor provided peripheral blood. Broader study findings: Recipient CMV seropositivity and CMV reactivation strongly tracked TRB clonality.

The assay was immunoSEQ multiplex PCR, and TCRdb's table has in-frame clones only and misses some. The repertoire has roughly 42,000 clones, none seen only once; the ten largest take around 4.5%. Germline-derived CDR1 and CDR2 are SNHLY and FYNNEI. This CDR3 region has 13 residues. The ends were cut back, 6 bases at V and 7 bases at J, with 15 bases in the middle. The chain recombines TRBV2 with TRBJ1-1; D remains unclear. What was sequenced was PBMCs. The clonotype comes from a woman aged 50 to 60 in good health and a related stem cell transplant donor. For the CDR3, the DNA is TGTGCCAGCAGGCCTTCAGACGGGTTTGAAGCTTTCTTT. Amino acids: CASRPSDGFEAFF.